The 14 T cell receptor beta chains below come from one sample, sequenced in a study of T cell repertoires in cytomegalovirus infection. TCRdb called the reads again in MiXCR, with one record for every CDR3 protein. The profile covers approximately 500,000 distinct CDR3 sequences, with about a quarter appearing a single time and roughly 13% taken by the ten largest. Material for sequencing was PBMCs. These receptors all come from a human donor in good health (CMV status not recorded). Some clones in this sample may be carry-over from other donors' samples.

The chain combines TRBV19 with TRBJ1-5; D is unresolved. Looked up from germline, CDR1 is LNHDA and CDR2 is SQIVND (reference sequence). CDR3 length: 15 residues. Trimming removed 4 bases at V and 1 base at J, with 11 bases between. In DNA form, the CDR3 reads TGTGCCAGTAGTACCCTGGGTACGAGCAATCAGCCCCAGCATTTT. It encodes CASSTLGTSNQPQHF. Combining the CDR3 with reference TRBV19 and TRBJ1-5 gives the whole variable domain DGGITQSPKYLFRKEGQNVTLSCEQNLNHDAMYWYRQDPGQGLRLIYYSQIVNDFQKGDIAEGYSVSREKKESFPLTVTSAQKNPTAFYLCASSTLGTSNQPQHFGDGTRLSIL.

V usage is TRBV7-9 and J usage is TRBJ1-4, with D maybe TRBD1 (6 bases). The ends were cut back, 4 bases at V and 6 bases at J, with 15 bases in the middle. The CDR3 sequence is 15 residues long. The germline CDR1 and CDR2 sequences are SEHNR and FQNEAQ (reference sequence). In DNA, the CDR3 is TGTGCCAGCAGCTCCCCTCAGGGGTCGGATGAAAAACTGTTTTTT. It is translated as CASSSPQGSDEKLFF.

The V and J genes are TRBV28 and TRBJ2-7; TRBD2 aligns across 10 bases. This CDR3 has 16 amino acids. The ends lost 2 bases at V and 0 bases at J; junction bases unmatched: 4. Germline V gene sequence: CDR1 MDHEN, CDR2 SYDVKM. The CDR3 loop reads CASSLEREGLSYEQYV. CDR3 DNA sequence: TGTGCCAGCAGTTTAGAGCGGGAGGGCCTCTCCTACGAGCAGTACGTC.

This clonotype was recorded many times. The junction shows a germline mismatch at one end, possibly a read error. In DNA form, the CDR3 reads TGTGCCAGCAGCTTAGAATCTCAGGGAGGTCTAGTTAGGCTCTTT. Protein product: CASSLESQGGLVRLF. The V and J genes are TRBV7-2 and TRBJ1-1, with a weak D call TRBD1 (5 bases). The CDR3 totals 15 residues. Germline CDR1 SGHTA, CDR2 FQGNSA.

This clonotype came up a few times. This chain connects TRBV12-3 or TRBV12-4 to TRBJ2-7, with D perhaps given as TRBD1 or TRBD2 (6 bases each). The CDR3 length is 14 residues. Trimming took off 4 bases at V and 0 bases at J, with 10 bases between the two ends. The CDR3 DNA reads TGTGCCAGCAGTTCGGGGGACATCTCCTACGAGCAGTACTTC. It specifies CASSSGDISYEQYF.

The V gene is TRBV29-1, the J gene TRBJ2-5; no firm D call. This CDR3 region has 11 residues. Germline CDR1 SQVTM, CDR2 ANQGSEA. V was trimmed by 6 bases and J by 4 bases, leaving 9 bases between them. The CDR3 is CSVRGAETQYF. For the CDR3, the DNA is TGCAGCGTGAGAGGAGCAGAGACCCAGTACTTC.

V is TRBV14 and J is TRBJ1-6, with D unresolved. The CDR3 loop spans 16 amino acids. V lost 0 bases to trimming and J lost 10 bases, with 16 bases between them. Germline V lookup: CDR1 SGHDN, CDR2 FVKESK. The CDR3 is CASSQEGMSLRSPLHF. CDR3 coding DNA: TGTGCCAGCAGCCAAGAAGGGATGTCGTTGCGCTCACCCCTCCACTTT.

V usage is TRBV5-4 and J usage is TRBJ2-4, with 8 bases identical to TRBD1. Germline loops: CDR1 SGHNT, CDR2 YYREEE (reference sequence). The V and J ends lost 3 bases and 7 bases, in that order; junction bases with no gene match: 6. This CDR3 has 14 residues. CDR3 protein: CASSSPTGVNIQYF. The CDR3 nucleotides are TGTGCCAGCAGCTCGCCGACAGGGGTGAACATTCAGTACTTC.

The chain couples TRBV28 to TRBJ1-2, with 10 nucleotides matching TRBD1. The length of the CDR3 is 17 residues. Germline CDR1 and CDR2: MDHEN and SYDVKM. The ends lost 3 bases at V and 3 bases at J; junction bases unmatched: 10. The CDR3 loop is CASSFRDRGGSDYGYTF. CDR3 DNA: TGTGCCAGCAGTTTTCGGGACAGGGGTGGTAGTGACTATGGCTACACCTTC.

The chain links TRBV10-3 to TRBJ1-2; D call uncertain. The V and J ends lost 6 bases and 6 bases respectively, with 14 bases between them. The CDR3 is made up of 13 amino acids. The germline gives CDR1 ENHRY, CDR2 SYGVKD. Written as DNA, the CDR3 is TGTGCCATCAGAGTCGGTCCGAGCGATGGCTACACCTTC. Residues: CAIRVGPSDGYTF.

The chain recombines TRBV7-3 with TRBJ2-3, with 7 bases matching TRBD2. The germline V gene encodes CDR1 SGHTA and CDR2 FQGTGA. V shed 5 bases, J shed 3 bases, and the junction held 8 bases outside the gene matches. This CDR3 has 15 amino acids. The CDR3 region is CASSTNGLETDTQYF. Here the CDR3 DNA reads TGTGCCAGCAGCACCAACGGACTAGAGACAGATACGCAGTATTTT.

This chain links TRBV20-1 with TRBJ2-2, with 8 nucleotides matching TRBD2. Germline CDR1 and CDR2: DFQATT and SNEGSKA (reference sequence). The trim removed 4 bases at V and 4 bases at J, leaving 2 bases unmatched. The CDR3 runs 13 residues. CDR3 bases: TGCAGTGCTACCAGCGGGGGCACCGGGGAGCTGTTTTTT. It translates to CSATSGGTGELFF.

This clonotype was observed at least ten times. V gene TRBV4-3 combines with J gene TRBJ2-5, with TRBD2 matching 10 bases. V was pared by 4 bases and J by 9 bases, with 14 bases of the junction left unmatched. The CDR3 is 16 residues long. Germline values: CDR1 LGHNA, CDR2 YSLEER. The CDR3: CASSPEAAGGPGAQYF. CDR3 DNA sequence: TGCGCCAGCAGCCCAGAAGCAGCGGGAGGGCCTGGGGCCCAGTACTTC.

This clonotype was detected only a few times. The chain recombines TRBV27 with TRBJ1-2, with 8 nucleotides matching TRBD1. This CDR3 spans 15 amino acids. Trimming at V came to 8 bases and at J to 2 bases, leaving 10 bases not matched to a gene. The germline V gene encodes CDR1 MNHEY and CDR2 SMNVEV (reference sequence). The CDR3 loop reads CASRLQGEANYGYTF. CDR3 DNA sequence: TGTGCCAGCCGCCTACAGGGGGAGGCCAACTATGGCTACACCTTC.